Listed below are T cell receptor beta chains from one sample, sequenced in a study of blood T cell repertoires in COVID-19. Clones were read by immunoSEQ multiplex PCR, and TCRdb kept only the in-frame ones, dropping some. This sample has some 180,000 clones, with approximately 80% found just once. The specimen sequenced was peripheral blood. These receptors were obtained from a human donor in a cohort sampled during active COVID-19. Both conserved end residues are part of each CDR3. The order of the fields is J gene, clone size, D gene, V gene, CDR3 protein, CDR3 DNA. The D gene is left open where the match is weak. Some rows mark clone size as missing; the rest say once, few, many or name a class of expanded clone.

J gene: TRBJ2-2
clone size: .
D gene: .
V gene: TRBV9
CDR3 protein: CASSIAAGTMNTGELFF
CDR3 DNA: TGTGCCAGCAGCATCGCGGCCGGGACAATGAACACCGGGGAGCTGTTTTTT

J gene: TRBJ2-7
clone size: .
D gene: TRBD1
V gene: TRBV6-4
CDR3 protein: CASSRQGSPYEQYF
CDR3 DNA: TGTGCCAGCAGCAGACAGGGAAGCCCCTACGAGCAGTACTTC

J gene: TRBJ2-7
clone size: .
D gene: .
V gene: TRBV19
CDR3 protein: CASSTPGLWREQYF
CDR3 DNA: TGTGCCAGTAGTACGCCGGGTCTCTGGCGTGAGCAGTACTTC

J gene: TRBJ2-7
clone size: .
D gene: TRBD2
V gene: TRBV4-1
CDR3 protein: CASSLSGGPSYEQYF
CDR3 DNA: TGCGCCAGCAGCCTTAGCGGGGGGCCCTCCTACGAGCAGTACTTC

J gene: TRBJ1-4
clone size: few
D gene: .
V gene: TRBV5-6
CDR3 protein: CASSWRGELFF
CDR3 DNA: TGTGCCAGCAGCTGGCGGGGGGAACTGTTTTTT

J gene: TRBJ2-7
clone size: .
D gene: .
V gene: TRBV10-2
CDR3 protein: CASSYREVSGYEQYF
CDR3 DNA: TGCGCCAGCAGTTACAGGGAAGTGAGTGGCTACGAGCAGTACTTC

J gene: TRBJ2-3
clone size: .
D gene: .
V gene: TRBV20-1
CDR3 protein: CSASGRDTQYF
CDR3 DNA: TGCAGTGCTAGCGGTAGAGATACGCAGTATTTT

J gene: TRBJ2-7
clone size: .
D gene: .
V gene: TRBV27
CDR3 protein: CASSFGPQTVTYEQYF
CDR3 DNA: TGTGCCAGCAGTTTCGGACCCCAGACAGTTACCTACGAGCAGTACTTC

J gene: TRBJ2-7
clone size: .
D gene: .
V gene: TRBV2
CDR3 protein: CASHTDSYEQYF
CDR3 DNA: TGTGCCAGCCACACAGATTCCTACGAGCAGTACTTC

J gene: TRBJ1-1
clone size: .
D gene: .
V gene: TRBV2
CDR3 protein: CASSEGSRLVIEAFF
CDR3 DNA: TGTGCCAGCAGTGAAGGATCGAGACTGGTAATTGAAGCTTTCTTT

J gene: TRBJ2-3
clone size: .
D gene: .
V gene: TRBV5-1
CDR3 protein: CASSSIRAATDTQYF
CDR3 DNA: TGCGCCAGCAGCTCGATCAGGGCCGCGACAGATACGCAGTATTTT

J gene: TRBJ1-1
clone size: once
D gene: TRBD1
V gene: TRBV5-1
CDR3 protein: CASSLSGTGIKVTEAFF
CDR3 DNA: TGCGCCAGCAGCTTGAGTGGGACAGGGATAAAGGTCACTGAAGCTTTCTTT

J gene: TRBJ2-3
clone size: .
D gene: .
V gene: TRBV4-2
CDR3 protein: CASSGVQTDTQYF
CDR3 DNA: TGTGCCAGCTCGGGGGTTCAGACAGATACGCAGTATTTT

J gene: TRBJ1-2
clone size: .
D gene: .
V gene: TRBV6-1
CDR3 protein: CASSDQGRYGYTF
CDR3 DNA: TGTGCCAGCAGTGATCAGGGGCGGTATGGCTACACCTTC

J gene: TRBJ2-3
clone size: .
D gene: .
V gene: TRBV5-4
CDR3 protein: CASSSRARSGEDTQYF
CDR3 DNA: TGTGCCAGCAGCTCCCGGGCTAGATCAGGGGAAGATACGCAGTATTTT

J gene: TRBJ2-7
clone size: .
D gene: TRBD1
V gene: TRBV10-3
CDR3 protein: CAISDRGKYEQYF
CDR3 DNA: TGTGCCATCAGCGACAGGGGGAAGTACGAGCAGTACTTC

J gene: TRBJ2-7
clone size: .
D gene: TRBD1
V gene: TRBV7-8
CDR3 protein: CASSLRTGGPYEQYF
CDR3 DNA: TGTGCCAGCAGCCTAAGGACAGGGGGACCCTACGAGCAGTACTTC

J gene: TRBJ1-4
clone size: .
D gene: .
V gene: TRBV21-1
CDR3 protein: CASSMGIGDRWIQKLFF
CDR3 DNA: TGTGCCAGCAGCATGGGGATAGGGGACAGGTGGATTCAAAAACTGTTTTTT

J gene: TRBJ1-3
clone size: once
D gene: TRBD1
V gene: TRBV4-1
CDR3 protein: CASSQGGQSGNTIYF
CDR3 DNA: TGCGCCAGCAGCCAAGGGGGACAGTCTGGAAACACCATATATTTT

J gene: TRBJ1-2
clone size: .
D gene: .
V gene: TRBV2
CDR3 protein: CASSAPGDLGYTF
CDR3 DNA: TGTGCCAGCAGTGCCCCCGGGGATCTTGGCTACACCTTC

J gene: TRBJ2-2
clone size: .
D gene: TRBD1
V gene: TRBV3-1/TRBV3-2
CDR3 protein: CASSILGTGGTGELFF
CDR3 DNA: TGTGCCAGCAGCATTTTGGGGACAGGGGGCACCGGGGAGCTGTTTTTT

J gene: TRBJ2-7
clone size: few
D gene: .
V gene: TRBV14
CDR3 protein: CASSQETGTYEQYF
CDR3 DNA: TGTGCCAGCAGCCAAGAGACGGGGACCTACGAGCAGTACTTC

J gene: TRBJ1-2
clone size: .
D gene: TRBD1
V gene: TRBV30
CDR3 protein: CAWRANRGGGYTF
CDR3 DNA: TGTGCCTGGAGAGCCAACAGGGGTGGCGGCTACACCTTC

J gene: TRBJ1-3
clone size: .
D gene: .
V gene: TRBV6-1
CDR3 protein: CASSEDVFPPGNTIYF
CDR3 DNA: TGTGCCAGCAGTGAAGATGTCTTCCCTCCTGGAAACACCATATATTTT

J gene: TRBJ2-1
clone size: .
D gene: .
V gene: TRBV5-1
CDR3 protein: CASSSSSSYNEQFF
CDR3 DNA: TGCGCCAGCAGCTCTTCTAGCTCCTACAATGAGCAGTTCTTC

J gene: TRBJ1-5
clone size: .
D gene: .
V gene: TRBV30
CDR3 protein: CAWSKRWDWADSNQPQHF
CDR3 DNA: TGTGCCTGGAGTAAGAGGTGGGACTGGGCAGATAGCAATCAGCCCCAGCATTTT

J gene: TRBJ1-1
clone size: .
D gene: .
V gene: TRBV6-6
CDR3 protein: CASSYSLRGNTEAFF
CDR3 DNA: TGTGCCAGCAGTTACTCTCTGCGGGGGAACACTGAAGCTTTCTTT

J gene: TRBJ1-1
clone size: few
D gene: .
V gene: TRBV5-4
CDR3 protein: CASYLQGVNTEAFF
CDR3 DNA: TGTGCCAGCTATCTACAGGGAGTGAACACTGAAGCTTTCTTT

J gene: TRBJ1-1
clone size: .
D gene: TRBD1
V gene: TRBV18
CDR3 protein: CASSPPDRDHTEAFF
CDR3 DNA: TGTGCCAGCTCACCACCTGACAGGGACCACACTGAAGCTTTCTTT

J gene: TRBJ2-5
clone size: .
D gene: .
V gene: TRBV7-8
CDR3 protein: CASSSVAGQETQYF
CDR3 DNA: TGTGCCAGCAGCTCTGTTGCGGGACAAGAGACCCAGTACTTC

J gene: TRBJ1-4
clone size: .
D gene: .
V gene: TRBV7-9
CDR3 protein: CASSLVSRGIATNEKLFF
CDR3 DNA: TGTGCCAGCAGCTTAGTATCCAGGGGAATAGCAACTAATGAAAAACTGTTTTTT

J gene: TRBJ2-5
clone size: .
D gene: TRBD2
V gene: TRBV3-1/TRBV3-2
CDR3 protein: CASSQDSPGLAGGETQYF
CDR3 DNA: TGTGCCAGCAGCCAAGATAGCCCGGGACTAGCGGGGGGGGAGACCCAGTACTTC

J gene: TRBJ2-5
clone size: .
D gene: .
V gene: TRBV4-1
CDR3 protein: CASSQRHTQETQYF
CDR3 DNA: TGCGCCAGCAGCCAACGCCACACCCAAGAGACCCAGTACTTC

J gene: TRBJ2-7
clone size: .
D gene: .
V gene: TRBV25-1
CDR3 protein: CASTEQGEQYF
CDR3 DNA: TGTGCCAGCACTGAACAGGGCGAGCAGTACTTC

J gene: TRBJ2-7
clone size: .
D gene: .
V gene: TRBV5-4
CDR3 protein: CASSFRGNSYEQYF
CDR3 DNA: TGTGCCAGCAGCTTTCGGGGGAACTCCTACGAGCAGTACTTC

J gene: TRBJ1-5
clone size: once
D gene: .
V gene: TRBV6-1
CDR3 protein: CASSVPRVGSNQPQHF
CDR3 DNA: TGTGCCAGCAGTGTGCCCCGGGTTGGGAGCAATCAGCCCCAGCATTTT

J gene: TRBJ1-3
clone size: .
D gene: .
V gene: TRBV5-4
CDR3 protein: CASSMDRYSGNTIYF
CDR3 DNA: TGTGCCAGCAGCATGGACAGATACTCTGGAAACACCATATATTTT

J gene: TRBJ1-6
clone size: .
D gene: .
V gene: TRBV12-3/TRBV12-4
CDR3 protein: CASSWGESSPLHF
CDR3 DNA: TGTGCCAGCAGTTGGGGGGAAAGTTCACCCCTCCACTTT

J gene: TRBJ2-7
clone size: .
D gene: TRBD1
V gene: TRBV7-9
CDR3 protein: CASSMAGTGIHEQYF
CDR3 DNA: TGTGCCAGCAGCATGGCCGGGACAGGGATACACGAGCAGTACTTC

J gene: TRBJ1-5
clone size: .
D gene: .
V gene: TRBV15
CDR3 protein: CATSRDPPRAEGNQPQHF
CDR3 DNA: TGTGCCACCAGCAGAGATCCCCCCAGGGCAGAAGGTAATCAGCCCCAGCATTTT

J gene: TRBJ2-2
clone size: .
D gene: TRBD1
V gene: TRBV5-4
CDR3 protein: CASSRTGTANTGELFF
CDR3 DNA: TGTGCCAGCAGCCGGACCGGGACAGCGAACACCGGGGAGCTGTTTTTT

J gene: TRBJ1-1
clone size: .
D gene: TRBD1
V gene: TRBV6-1
CDR3 protein: CASRRQGTLNTEAFF
CDR3 DNA: TGTGCCAGCAGAAGACAGGGGACTTTGAACACTGAAGCTTTCTTT

J gene: TRBJ2-1
clone size: .
D gene: .
V gene: TRBV12-5
CDR3 protein: CASGNSGKRGNEQFF
CDR3 DNA: TGTGCTAGTGGAAACTCCGGGAAACGGGGGAATGAGCAGTTCTTC

J gene: TRBJ2-7
clone size: .
D gene: TRBD1
V gene: TRBV10-1
CDR3 protein: CASSPDRAPYEQYF
CDR3 DNA: TGCGCCAGCAGCCCCGACAGGGCCCCCTACGAGCAGTACTTC

J gene: TRBJ2-6
clone size: .
D gene: .
V gene: TRBV7-3
CDR3 protein: CASSPGRANVLTF
CDR3 DNA: TGTGCCAGCAGCCCGGGGAGGGCCAACGTCCTGACTTTC

J gene: TRBJ1-2
clone size: .
D gene: .
V gene: TRBV19
CDR3 protein: CASSIVVGDGYTF
CDR3 DNA: TGTGCCAGTAGTATAGTAGTCGGGGATGGCTACACCTTC

J gene: TRBJ2-7
clone size: .
D gene: .
V gene: TRBV7-8
CDR3 protein: CASSLADNEQYF
CDR3 DNA: TGTGCCAGCAGCTTAGCCGACAACGAGCAGTACTTC

J gene: TRBJ2-5
clone size: .
D gene: .
V gene: TRBV9
CDR3 protein: CASSVDQDRTQYF
CDR3 DNA: TGTGCCAGCAGCGTAGACCAGGATAGGACCCAGTACTTC

J gene: TRBJ1-4
clone size: .
D gene: TRBD1
V gene: TRBV24-1
CDR3 protein: CATSHTGQGPTNEKLFF
CDR3 DNA: TGTGCCACCAGCCATACGGGACAGGGACCCACTAATGAAAAACTGTTTTTT

J gene: TRBJ1-2
clone size: .
D gene: .
V gene: TRBV30
CDR3 protein: CAWSVGGGGYTF
CDR3 DNA: TGTGCCTGGAGTGTAGGCGGGGGTGGCTACACCTTC

J gene: TRBJ2-2
clone size: .
D gene: .
V gene: TRBV15
CDR3 protein: CATSRDLPRETGELFF
CDR3 DNA: TGTGCCACCAGCAGAGATCTCCCGCGGGAAACCGGGGAGCTGTTTTTT

J gene: TRBJ1-1
clone size: .
D gene: .
V gene: TRBV12-3/TRBV12-4
CDR3 protein: CASSPPSTEAFF
CDR3 DNA: TGTGCCAGCAGTCCCCCGAGCACTGAAGCTTTCTTT

J gene: TRBJ2-5
clone size: .
D gene: TRBD1
V gene: TRBV19
CDR3 protein: CASSYRGLETQYF
CDR3 DNA: TGTGCCAGTAGTTACAGGGGGTTGGAGACCCAGTACTTC

J gene: TRBJ2-1
clone size: once
D gene: TRBD1
V gene: TRBV14
CDR3 protein: CASSQDRGGRDEQFF
CDR3 DNA: TGTGCCAGCAGCCAAGATCGAGGGGGCAGGGATGAGCAGTTCTTC

J gene: TRBJ1-1
clone size: .
D gene: TRBD1
V gene: TRBV5-1
CDR3 protein: CASSLSQGARTEAFF
CDR3 DNA: TGCGCCAGCAGTTTGAGCCAGGGGGCCCGCACTGAAGCTTTCTTT